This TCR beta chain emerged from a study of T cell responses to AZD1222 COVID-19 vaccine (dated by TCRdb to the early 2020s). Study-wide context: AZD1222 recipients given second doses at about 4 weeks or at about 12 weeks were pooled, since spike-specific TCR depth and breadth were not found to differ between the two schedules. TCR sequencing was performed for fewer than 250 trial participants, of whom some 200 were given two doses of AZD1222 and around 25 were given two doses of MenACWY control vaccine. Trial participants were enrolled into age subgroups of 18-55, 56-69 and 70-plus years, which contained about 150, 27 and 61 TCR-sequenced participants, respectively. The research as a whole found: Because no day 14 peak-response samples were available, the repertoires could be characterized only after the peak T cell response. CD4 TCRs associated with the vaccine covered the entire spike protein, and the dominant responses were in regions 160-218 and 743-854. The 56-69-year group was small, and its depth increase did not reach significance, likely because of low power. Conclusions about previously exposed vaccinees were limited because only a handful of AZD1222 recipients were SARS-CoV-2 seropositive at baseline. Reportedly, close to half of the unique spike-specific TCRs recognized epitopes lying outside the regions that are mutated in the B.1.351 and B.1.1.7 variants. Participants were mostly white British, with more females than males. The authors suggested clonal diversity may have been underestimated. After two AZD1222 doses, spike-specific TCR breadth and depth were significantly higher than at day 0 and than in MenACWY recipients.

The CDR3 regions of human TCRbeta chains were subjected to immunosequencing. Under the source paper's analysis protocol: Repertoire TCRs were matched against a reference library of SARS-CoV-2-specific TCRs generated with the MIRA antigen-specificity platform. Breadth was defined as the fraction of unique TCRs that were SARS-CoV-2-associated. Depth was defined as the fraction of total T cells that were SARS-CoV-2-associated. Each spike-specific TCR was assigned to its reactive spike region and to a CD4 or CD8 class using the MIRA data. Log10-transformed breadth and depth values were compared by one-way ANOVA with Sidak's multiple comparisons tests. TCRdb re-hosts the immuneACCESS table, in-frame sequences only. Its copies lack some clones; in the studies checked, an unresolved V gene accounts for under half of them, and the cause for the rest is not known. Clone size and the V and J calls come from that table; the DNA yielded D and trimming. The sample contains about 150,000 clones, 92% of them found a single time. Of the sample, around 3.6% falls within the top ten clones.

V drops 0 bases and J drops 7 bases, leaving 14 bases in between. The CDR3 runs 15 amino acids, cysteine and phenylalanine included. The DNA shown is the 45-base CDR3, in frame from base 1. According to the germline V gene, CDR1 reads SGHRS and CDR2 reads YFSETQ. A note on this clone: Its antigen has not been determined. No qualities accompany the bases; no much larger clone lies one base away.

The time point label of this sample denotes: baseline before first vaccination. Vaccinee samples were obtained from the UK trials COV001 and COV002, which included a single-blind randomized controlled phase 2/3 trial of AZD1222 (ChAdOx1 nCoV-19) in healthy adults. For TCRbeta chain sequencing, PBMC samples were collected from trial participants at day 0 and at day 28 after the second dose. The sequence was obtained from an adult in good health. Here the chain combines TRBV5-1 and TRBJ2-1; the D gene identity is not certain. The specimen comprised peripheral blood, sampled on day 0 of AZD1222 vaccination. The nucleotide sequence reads TGCGCCAGCAGCTTGGTTTTAGCCACTCAGAATGAGCAGTTCTTC. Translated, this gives CASSLVLATQNEQFF.